This is a list of T cell receptor beta chains from one sample in a study of blood T cell repertoires in COVID-19. The assay was immunoSEQ multiplex PCR, and TCRdb's table has in-frame clones only and misses some. The sample carries about 410,000 clones, more than 80% recorded once. Sequencing was done on a sample of peripheral blood. These receptors were collected from a woman in her 30s with active or convalescent COVID-19. The CDR3 runs from the conserved cysteine through the conserved F or W. The D gene is left open where the match is weak. Where a row states a size, it is once, few, many or the class of an expanded clone; other rows omit it.

J gene,V gene,clone size,D gene,CDR3 protein,CDR3 DNA
TRBJ2-3,TRBV6-1,.,TRBD2,CASSEAGEGYTQYF,TGTGCCAGCAGTGAAGCGGGGGAGGGATATACGCAGTATTTT
TRBJ2-3,TRBV5-4,.,TRBD2,CASSWGQRELPDTQYF,TGTGCCAGCAGCTGGGGCCAGCGGGAGTTGCCAGATACGCAGTATTTT
TRBJ2-7,TRBV15,.,.,CATSRDLGGVYEQYF,TGTGCCACCAGCAGAGATCTCGGCGGTGTCTACGAGCAGTACTTC
TRBJ1-2,TRBV19,.,.,CAGWTVSYGYTF,TGTGCCGGATGGACAGTGTCGTATGGCTACACCTTC
TRBJ2-3,TRBV5-4,.,.,CASRSDGGLTDTQYF,TGTGCCAGCAGATCGGACGGCGGACTCACAGATACGCAGTATTTT
TRBJ2-1,TRBV27,.,TRBD1,CASSRDRESDNEQFF,TGTGCCAGCAGCCGGGACAGGGAAAGCGACAATGAGCAGTTCTTC
TRBJ2-5,TRBV9,.,.,CASSVGGSYQETQYF,TGTGCCAGCAGCGTAGGAGGGAGTTATCAAGAGACCCAGTACTTC
TRBJ1-1,TRBV19,.,.,CASSGMRSANTEAFF,TGTGCCAGTAGTGGCATGCGGTCAGCGAACACTGAAGCTTTCTTT
TRBJ2-1,TRBV2,.,TRBD2,CASSDGEISGAAYNEQFF,TGTGCCAGCAGTGACGGGGAAATTAGCGGGGCCGCCTACAATGAGCAGTTCTTC
TRBJ1-1,TRBV3-1/TRBV3-2,.,TRBD1,CASSQANRGTEAFF,TGTGCCAGCAGCCAGGCCAACAGGGGAACTGAAGCTTTCTTT
TRBJ2-7,TRBV2,.,TRBD1,CASSARQGAIYEQYF,TGTGCCAGCAGTGCTCGACAGGGGGCTATCTACGAGCAGTACTTC
TRBJ1-2,TRBV4-1,.,TRBD1,CASSPGQGDLGIYGYTF,TGCGCCAGCAGCCCGGGACAGGGAGATTTAGGGATATATGGCTACACCTTC
TRBJ1-1,TRBV2,.,.,CASSVNRNPNTEAFF,TGTGCCAGCAGTGTAAACAGAAACCCGAACACTGAAGCTTTCTTT
TRBJ2-5,TRBV2,few,.,CASRRLDQETQYF,TGTGCCAGCAGGCGTTTGGACCAAGAGACCCAGTACTTC
TRBJ2-7,TRBV6-2/TRBV6-3,.,TRBD2,CASSVSGGDQYF,TGTGCCAGCAGTGTTAGCGGGGGGGACCAGTACTTC
TRBJ1-6,TRBV11-2,.,.,CASSLRQGDSPLHF,TGTGCCAGCAGCTTACGGCAGGGTGATTCACCCCTCCACTTT
TRBJ1-2,TRBV28,few,.,CASSLFRGNYGYTF,TGTGCCAGCAGTTTATTCCGGGGGAACTATGGCTACACCTTC
TRBJ2-2,TRBV2,.,.,CASSVRRADTGELFF,TGTGCCAGCAGTGTACGCAGGGCGGACACCGGGGAGCTGTTTTTT
TRBJ2-1,TRBV5-4,.,TRBD1,CASSTARDRGGYNEQFF,TGTGCCAGCAGCACGGCGAGGGACAGGGGAGGGTACAATGAGCAGTTCTTC
TRBJ1-1,TRBV5-4,.,.,CASSRTDRGTEAFF,TGTGCCAGCAGCAGAACGGACCGGGGCACTGAAGCTTTCTTT
TRBJ2-1,TRBV7-2,.,.,CASSSRRGGNNEQFF,TGTGCCAGCAGCTCAAGAAGGGGTGGGAACAATGAGCAGTTCTTC
TRBJ1-6,TRBV27,.,TRBD1,CASRTDRARGSPLHF,TGTGCCAGCAGAACGGACAGGGCACGGGGTTCACCCCTCCACTTT
TRBJ2-3,TRBV12-3/TRBV12-4,.,TRBD2,CASRTSGTDTQYF,TGTGCCAGCAGGACTAGCGGCACAGATACGCAGTATTTT
TRBJ1-3,TRBV5-6,.,TRBD1,CASSLQDRDRGNTIYF,TGTGCCAGCAGCTTGCAGGACAGGGACCGTGGAAACACCATATATTTT
TRBJ2-2,TRBV4-1,.,.,CASSQDPYSAGELFF,TGCGCCAGCAGCCAAGATCCTTACTCGGCCGGGGAGCTGTTTTTT